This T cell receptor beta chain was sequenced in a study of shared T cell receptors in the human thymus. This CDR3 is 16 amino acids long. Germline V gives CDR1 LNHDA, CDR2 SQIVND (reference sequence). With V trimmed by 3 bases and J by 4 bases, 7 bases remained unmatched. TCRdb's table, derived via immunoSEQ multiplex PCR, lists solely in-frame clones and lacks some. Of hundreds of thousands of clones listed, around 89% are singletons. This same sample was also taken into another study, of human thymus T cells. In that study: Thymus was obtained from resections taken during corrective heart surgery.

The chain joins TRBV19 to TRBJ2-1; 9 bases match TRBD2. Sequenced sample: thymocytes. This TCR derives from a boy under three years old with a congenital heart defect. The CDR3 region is CASSMRREGPYNEQFF. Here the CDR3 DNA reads TGTGCCAGTAGTATGCGGCGGGAGGGCCCGTACAATGAGCAGTTCTTC.